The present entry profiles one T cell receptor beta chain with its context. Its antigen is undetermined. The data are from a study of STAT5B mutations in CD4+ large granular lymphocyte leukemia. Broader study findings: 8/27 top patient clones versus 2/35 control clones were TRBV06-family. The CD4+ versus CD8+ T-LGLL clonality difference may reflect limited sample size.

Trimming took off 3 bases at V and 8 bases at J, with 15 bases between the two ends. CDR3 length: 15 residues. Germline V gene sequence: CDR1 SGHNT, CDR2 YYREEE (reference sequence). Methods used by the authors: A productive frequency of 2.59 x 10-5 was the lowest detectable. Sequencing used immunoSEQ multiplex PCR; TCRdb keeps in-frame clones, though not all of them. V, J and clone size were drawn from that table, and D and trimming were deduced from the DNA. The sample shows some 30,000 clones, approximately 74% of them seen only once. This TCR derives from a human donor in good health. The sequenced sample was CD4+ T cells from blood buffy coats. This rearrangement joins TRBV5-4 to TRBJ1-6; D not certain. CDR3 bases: TGTGCCAGCAGCTCAGACGGATTACCGGATTCACCCCTCCACTTT. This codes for CASSSDGLPDSPLHF.